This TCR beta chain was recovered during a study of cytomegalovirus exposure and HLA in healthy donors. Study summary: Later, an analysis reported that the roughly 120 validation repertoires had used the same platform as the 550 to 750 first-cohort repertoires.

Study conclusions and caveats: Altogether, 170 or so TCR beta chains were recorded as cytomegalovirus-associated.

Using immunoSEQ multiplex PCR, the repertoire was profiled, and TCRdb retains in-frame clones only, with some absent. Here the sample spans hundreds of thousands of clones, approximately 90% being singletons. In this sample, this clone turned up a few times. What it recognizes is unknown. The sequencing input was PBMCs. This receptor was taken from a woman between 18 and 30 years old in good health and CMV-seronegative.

For the CDR3, the DNA is TGTGCCAGCAGTGATCGTGGGAGGGCCTCCTACGAGCAGTACTTC. This codes for CASSDRGRASYEQYF. The J gene is TRBJ2-7, the V gene TRBV2; 7 positions match TRBD2. This CDR3 spans 15 amino acids. With V trimmed by 3 bases and J by 0 bases, 5 bases remained unmatched. The germline V gene encodes CDR1 SNHLY and CDR2 FYNNEI.